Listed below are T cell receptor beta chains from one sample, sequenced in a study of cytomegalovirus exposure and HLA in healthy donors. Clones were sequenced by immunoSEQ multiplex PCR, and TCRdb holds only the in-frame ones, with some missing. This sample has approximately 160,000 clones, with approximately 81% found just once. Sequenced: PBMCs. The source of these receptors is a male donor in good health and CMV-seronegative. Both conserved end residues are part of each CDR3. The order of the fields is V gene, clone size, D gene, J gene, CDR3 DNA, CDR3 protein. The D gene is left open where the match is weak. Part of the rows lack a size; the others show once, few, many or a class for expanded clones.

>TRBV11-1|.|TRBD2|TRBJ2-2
TGTGCCAGCCAACTAGCGGAAAGGACCGGGGAGCTGTTTTTT
CASQLAERTGELFF
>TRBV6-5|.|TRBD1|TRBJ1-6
TGTGCCAGCAGTTACTGGGGCGACAGGGTTGATTCACCCCTCCACTTT
CASSYWGDRVDSPLHF
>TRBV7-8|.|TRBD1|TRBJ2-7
TGTGCCAGCAGCTTTGGACAGGGAACCTACGAGCAGTACTTC
CASSFGQGTYEQYF
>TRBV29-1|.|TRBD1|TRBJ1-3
TGCAGCGTTGAAGAAGGCAGGGGGCCTGGAAACACCATATATTTT
CSVEEGRGPGNTIYF
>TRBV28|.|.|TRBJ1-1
TGTGCCAGCAAGCAAAACACTGAAGCTTTCTTT
CASKQNTEAFF
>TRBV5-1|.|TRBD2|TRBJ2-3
TGCGCCAGCAGTGGGACTAGCGGTTCCACAGATACGCAGTATTTT
CASSGTSGSTDTQYF
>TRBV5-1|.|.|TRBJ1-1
TGCGCCAGCAGCTTGGGGGCGAACACTGAAGCTTTCTTT
CASSLGANTEAFF
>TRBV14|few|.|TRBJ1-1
TGTGCCAGCAGCCGACCCCCACTGACACAAAACACTGAAGCTTTCTTT
CASSRPPLTQNTEAFF
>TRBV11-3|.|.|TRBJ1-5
TGTGCCACCCCGTCCCCATGTCCCTTCGAAAGCGGGGCCCAGCATTTT
CATPSPCPFESGAQHF
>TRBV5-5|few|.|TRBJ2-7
TGTGCCAGCAGCTTGGCTCACGAGCAGTACTTC
CASSLAHEQYF
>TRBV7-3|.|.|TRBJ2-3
TGTGCCAGCAGCTTGGAGGCAGATACGCAGTATTTT
CASSLEADTQYF
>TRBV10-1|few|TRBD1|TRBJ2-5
TGCGCCAGCAGTTATGACCAGGACAGGGGCATCGAGACCCAGTACTTC
CASSYDQDRGIETQYF
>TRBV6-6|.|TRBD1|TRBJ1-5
TGTGCCAGCAGTTACGGGACAGAAAATCAGCCCCAGCATTTT
CASSYGTENQPQHF
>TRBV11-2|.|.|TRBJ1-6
TGTGCCAGCAGCCCCAGGGGATCCTATAATTCACCCCTCCACTTT
CASSPRGSYNSPLHF
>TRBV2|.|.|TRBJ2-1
TGTGCCAGCAGTCACGGACAGCGAGGGAATGAGCAGTTCTTC
CASSHGQRGNEQFF
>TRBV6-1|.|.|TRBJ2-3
TGTGCCAGCAGCGACGGGGGTTCTAGCACAGATACGCAGTATTTT
CASSDGGSSTDTQYF
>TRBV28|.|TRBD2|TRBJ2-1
TGTGCCAGCAGAACCAGCGGGAGAGGGTCCTACAATGAGCAGTTCTTC
CASRTSGRGSYNEQFF
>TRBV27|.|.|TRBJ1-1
TGTGCCAGCAGAATGACAGGGAACACTGAAGCTTTCTTT
CASRMTGNTEAFF
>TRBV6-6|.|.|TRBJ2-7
TGTGCCAGCAGTTACGGCCAGAACTACGAGCAGTACTTC
CASSYGQNYEQYF
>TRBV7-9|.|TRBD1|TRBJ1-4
TGTTCCAGCAGCTCCCGGACAGGGGGCTTTCCTTATGGTGAAAAACTGTTTTTT
CSSSSRTGGFPYGEKLFF
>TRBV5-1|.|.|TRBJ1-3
TGCGCCAGCAGCTTGGTGGTTTCGGGGACTGGAAACACCATATATTTT
CASSLVVSGTGNTIYF
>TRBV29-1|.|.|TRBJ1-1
TGCAGCGTGAAGGCGGGCGTGAACACTGAAGCTTTCTTT
CSVKAGVNTEAFF